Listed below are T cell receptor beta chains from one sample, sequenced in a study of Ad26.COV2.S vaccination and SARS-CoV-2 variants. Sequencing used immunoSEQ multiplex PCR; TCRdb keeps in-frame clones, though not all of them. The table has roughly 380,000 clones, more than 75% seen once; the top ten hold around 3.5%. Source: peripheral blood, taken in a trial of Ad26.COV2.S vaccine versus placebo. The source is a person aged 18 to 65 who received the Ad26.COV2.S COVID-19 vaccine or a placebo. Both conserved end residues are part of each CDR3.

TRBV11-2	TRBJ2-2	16	CASSLGGGPNTGELFF
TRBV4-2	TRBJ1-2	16	CASSQAAETGRMGYTF
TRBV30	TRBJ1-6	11	CAWSVSGPLHF
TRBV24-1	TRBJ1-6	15	CATVEDGTWSSPLHF
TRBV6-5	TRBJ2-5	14	CATLTQGLQETQYF
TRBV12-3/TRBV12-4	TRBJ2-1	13	CASSPLIANEQFF
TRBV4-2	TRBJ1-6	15	CASSQDGQGGSPLHF
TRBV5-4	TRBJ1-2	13	CASSLKGGYGYTF
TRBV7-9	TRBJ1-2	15	CASSAPGQGDYGYTF
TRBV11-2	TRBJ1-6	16	CASSHRLSSYNSPLHF
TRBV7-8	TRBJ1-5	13	CASSLTSNQPQHF
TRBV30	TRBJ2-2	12	CAWRGDAGELFF
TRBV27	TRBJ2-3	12	CASSTLLDTQYF
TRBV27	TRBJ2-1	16	CASSLTGLAGYNEQFF
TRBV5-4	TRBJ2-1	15	CASSSLGGSYNEQFF
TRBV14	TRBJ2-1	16	CASSRGLTRFYNEQFF